This T cell receptor beta chain was obtained from a study of control samples from healthy donors and cancer patients. The CDR3 is 15 residues long. Germline trimming cut 6 bases from V and 5 bases from J; bases unmatched to any gene: 7. CDR1 is LNHDA and CDR2 is SQIVND in the germline V gene (reference sequence). Generated by immunoSEQ multiplex PCR, the TCRdb table keeps only in-frame clones and is missing some. The data hold 54,000 or so clones, with roughly 94% observed a single time. V usage is TRBV19 and J usage is TRBJ2-1; the match to TRBD2 covers 10 bases. This clonotype was obtained from a man in his thirties or forties in good health. The specimen sequenced was blood. The chain's CDR3 is CASSPRLAGNNEQFF. CDR3 in DNA: TGTGCCAGTAGCCCTAGACTAGCGGGCAACAATGAGCAGTTCTTC. Together with reference TRBV19 and TRBJ2-1, the CDR3 gives the full variable domain: DGGITQSPKYLFRKEGQNVTLSCEQNLNHDAMYWYRQDPGQGLRLIYYSQIVNDFQKGDIAEGYSVSREKKESFPLTVTSAQKNPTAFYLCASSPRLAGNNEQFFGPGTRLTVL.